The entry below gives a single TCR beta chain sequence along with its context. The junction had 6 bases not matched to a gene; V was cut back by 5 bases and J by 4 bases. Germline-derived CDR1 and CDR2 are DFQATT and SNEGSKA (reference sequence). This CDR3 has 14 amino acids. This sample is drawn from a study of naive and memory T cell subsets. An oligonucleotide containing a UMI was ligated to the 3' end of TCR cDNA. Amplification of ligated cDNA took four PCR rounds with SP2 and nested alpha and beta constant primers. TCRdb reprocessed the 5' RACE reads with MiXCR, giving one entry per CDR3 protein. The top ten clones hold 15% to 20% of a sample with roughly 60,000 distinct CDR3 sequences, 8% of them seen once.

The chain links TRBV20-1 to TRBJ2-5; 11 bases are shared with TRBD1. This receptor was identified in a female donor in good health. For the CDR3, the DNA is TGCAGTGCTTCAGGACAGGGGGCCTCAGAGACCCAGTACTTC. This sequence encodes CSASGQGASETQYF.